This T cell receptor (beta chain) was captured in a study of blood T cells in healthy people across ages. V gave up 5 bases and J gave up 2 bases, with 13 bases separating them. This CDR3 spans 14 amino acids. This clonotype was counted only a few times. For the second PCR, which ran for roughly 6 to 11 cycles, a sample-barcoded 5' primer and a J-beta primer mix were used. MiXCR, run by TCRdb on the 5' RACE reads, gives a single entry per CDR3 protein. Of around 1,800,000 distinct CDR3 sequences detected, about two fifths appear once; the ten largest clones hold 20% to 25%. The V and J genes are TRBV12-3 or TRBV12-4 and TRBJ2-7; TRBD1 is a possible D gene (5 bases). This TCR was recovered from a human donor in good health. The sample was blood. CDR3 in DNA: TGTGCCAGCAGTCCCGCAGGGTGGACCTACGAGCAGTACTTC. Amino acids: CASSPAGWTYEQYF.